This T cell receptor beta chain derives from a study of CD8 T cells in ankylosing spondylitis (dated by TCRdb to the late 2010s). Regarding the study in general: To find TCR variants linked to disease, the study profiled T cell receptor beta repertoires in ankylosing spondylitis patients and healthy donors. Peripheral blood was sampled, and synovial fluid was also collected from ankylosing spondylitis patients. The full study cohort comprised around 25 ankylosing spondylitis patients and some 110 healthy donors. Broader findings and caveats from the paper: Some motif variants had previously been reported in the synovial fluid and blood of reactive arthritis patients, which suggests shared mechanisms of disease initiation. Significant enrichment of the disease-linked clones was reported in matched synovial fluid samples from ankylosing spondylitis patients. Blood from ankylosing spondylitis patients appeared to be characterized by a TCR beta motif composed of several highly homologous amino acid variants. In peripheral blood, the disease-linked clones were found at relatively low frequencies and had a CD8+ phenotype.

Synovial fluid samples were matched to blood samples from the same ankylosing spondylitis patients. TCRdb shows the sequencer as Illumina HiSeq 2500. Quantitative 5'-RACE with molecular barcodes was the method used to prepare the TCR beta libraries. As for the authors' bioinformatics: A new computational method, built on a probabilistic model of VDJ rearrangement, was used to identify disease-linked TCR variants. TCRdb ran its own pipeline on the public reads, namely fastp trimming at Q25 and MiXCR clone calling, and kept in-frame beta chains. Entries are consolidated by CDR3 protein sequence, retaining the most common genes and DNA. Clone size and V and J calls follow TCRdb, not the original study. The sample data list 150,000 or so distinct CDR3 sequences, and under 35% of these were observed just once. Around 6% of the sample is held by the ten biggest clonotypes. This clonotype was counted ten times or more. The antigen this receptor binds is unknown. Nothing much larger sits one base from this clone, and base qualities are not available.

The germline V gene (reference sequence) specifies LNHNV as CDR1 and YYDKDF as CDR2. The germline V and J ends show losses of 4 bases and 6 bases respectively, and no gene match explains 14 bases of the junction. The CDR3 starts with the cysteine, ends with the phenylalanine, and has 17 residues. CDR3 DNA only is kept here, 51 bases in frame from base 1. The sequence was collected from a male donor with ankylosing spondylitis. Sequencing input: synovial fluid, either unsorted or a sorted T cell fraction (not recorded which). The chain is encoded by TRBV15 joined to TRBJ2-7; 11 of the junction bases match TRBD2. The nucleotides read TGTGCCACCAGCACACACCGCCTACTAGCGGGAGTAGGCGAGCAGTACTTC. It codes for CATSTHRLLAGVGEQYF.